The 27 T cell receptor beta chains given below trace back to one sample, sequenced in a study of response to subunit inactivated influenza vaccine. One entry per CDR3 protein results from TCRdb running MiXCR on the RT-PCR reads. Of around 570,000 distinct CDR3 sequences listed, around 11% are singletons. This sample also belongs to another study, concerning T cells expressing NK-cell markers. That work contributes: UMI-tagged 5'RACE template switching yielded the TCR beta cDNA.

The material sequenced was PBMCs from blood, taken on the day of vaccination. The receptors originated from a man in his fifties or sixties who received an inactivated influenza vaccine.

The chain joins TRBV27 to TRBJ2-1; tentatively, D is TRBD1 (6 bases). Germline V lookup: CDR1 MNHEY, CDR2 SMNVEV (reference sequence). V dropped 2 bases and J dropped 2 bases, with 13 bases sitting between them. The CDR3 runs to 16 residues. CDR3 DNA: TGTGCCAGCAGTTTAAGAGGGGGTGGCCCCTACAATGAGCAGTTCTTC. Translating it yields CASSLRGGGPYNEQFF.

The V gene is TRBV20-1, the J gene TRBJ1-5; D not certain. This CDR3 has 12 amino acids. Trimming removed 6 bases at V and 5 bases at J, with 11 bases between. Looked up from germline, CDR1 is DFQATT and CDR2 is SNEGSKA (reference sequence). The DNA of the CDR3 is TGCAGTGCCTCCCCTGAGGATCAGCCCCAGCATTTT. Amino acid sequence: CSASPEDQPQHF.

This clonotype occurred a few times. The chain recombines TRBV20-1 with TRBJ2-5, with a possible D match to TRBD2 (6 bases). Germline V gene sequence: CDR1 DFQATT, CDR2 SNEGSKA (reference sequence). The CDR3 covers 13 residues. Trimming cost V 2 bases and J 4 bases, with 11 bases left between them. CDR3 amino acids: CSARKAAGETQYF. The CDR3 DNA sequence: TGCAGTGCTAGAAAGGCAGCGGGAGAGACCCAGTACTTC.

This clonotype turned up a few times. The CDR3 is CASSLQSGNPVGGYTF. The CDR3 nucleotides read TGTGCCAGCAGCTTGCAATCTGGCAACCCGGTGGGAGGCTACACCTTC. The chain uses TRBV5-5 and TRBJ1-2; D remains unclear. Germline values: CDR1 SGHKS, CDR2 YYEKEE (reference sequence). This CDR3 has 16 amino acids. Trimming removed 1 base from V and 8 bases from J, with 21 bases in between.

The chain links TRBV28 to TRBJ2-3, with D perhaps being TRBD1 or TRBD2 (5 bases each). The germline V gene encodes CDR1 MDHEN and CDR2 SYDVKM. This CDR3 spans 15 amino acids. V lost 6 bases, J lost 1 base, and 14 bases lay in between. CDR3 DNA sequence: TGTGCCAGCAGGCCCCGGGGCTATCGCACAGATACGCAGTATTTT. As protein: CASRPRGYRTDTQYF.

In its sample, this clonotype was seen many times. V usage is TRBV7-3 and J usage is TRBJ2-5; no clear D gene. The germline CDR1 and CDR2 sequences are SGHTA and FQGTGA. The CDR3 is made up of 13 amino acids. Trimming cost V 2 bases and J 5 bases, with 9 bases left between them. The CDR3 DNA is TGTGCCAGCAGCTTATTGTTAGGGGAGACCCAGTACTTC. Its protein product is CASSLLLGETQYF.

The chain links TRBV6-1 to TRBJ2-4; D is unclear. V gave up 4 bases and J gave up 0 bases, with 10 bases separating them. Germline V gene sequence: CDR1 MNHNS, CDR2 SASEGT. The CDR3 has 15 residues. In DNA form, the CDR3 reads TGTGCCAGCAGTGGTGAAAGCCTAGCCAAAAACATTCAGTACTTC. It is translated as CASSGESLAKNIQYF.

V usage is TRBV7-9 and J usage is TRBJ1-1, with D unresolved. Germline values: CDR1 SEHNR, CDR2 FQNEAQ (reference sequence). The CDR3 loop spans 12 amino acids. The V and J ends lost 2 bases and 12 bases respectively, with 13 bases between them. The CDR3 region is CASSLLAGEPFF. The CDR3 DNA reads as TGTGCCAGCAGCTTATTGGCCGGGGAGCCTTTCTTT.

This clonotype has a count of ten or more. V usage is TRBV20-1 and J usage is TRBJ2-7, with D tentatively TRBD1 or TRBD2 (6 bases each). The V end lost 7 bases, the J end lost 3 bases, and 19 bases lay between the germline ends. The CDR3 covers 14 residues. Germline loops: CDR1 DFQATT, CDR2 SNEGSKA (reference sequence). CDR3 in amino acids: CSVKPGATHYEQYF. The CDR3 DNA reads TGCAGTGTTAAACCGGGGGCCACCCACTACGAGCAGTACTTC.

This clonotype was found a few times. The chain has TRBV5-5 and TRBJ2-7, with 7 bases that match TRBD2. This CDR3 is 15 amino acids long. Germline V gives CDR1 SGHKS, CDR2 YYEKEE (reference sequence). Unmatched junction bases numbered 11, after V lost 4 bases and J lost 4 bases. This CDR3 reads CASSDPLAPGYEQYF. For the CDR3, the DNA is TGTGCCAGCAGCGATCCACTAGCGCCCGGTTACGAGCAGTACTTC.

This clonotype was seen more than once but under ten times. The chain uses TRBV20-1 and TRBJ2-5; possibly TRBD1 for D (6 bases). Per germline, CDR1 DFQATT and CDR2 SNEGSKA (reference sequence). This CDR3 comprises 13 residues. The V and J ends lost 7 bases and 3 bases respectively, with 15 bases between them. CDR3 protein: CSGSQGLEETQYF. For the CDR3, the DNA is TGCAGTGGCTCCCAGGGGCTGGAAGAGACCCAGTACTTC.

This chain links TRBV5-1 with TRBJ1-2; D not certain. Trimming took 0 bases from V and 4 from J, leaving 10 bases between them. Germline loops: CDR1 SGHRS, CDR2 YFSETQ. The CDR3 sequence is 14 residues long. The CDR3 nucleotides are TGCGCCAGCAGCTTGGGGCTTAGACTCTATGGCTACACCTTC. Amino acid sequence: CASSLGLRLYGYTF.

This clonotype was seen a handful of times. For the CDR3, the DNA is TGTGCCAGCAGCGCACCCCCGCATACCTACGAGCAGTACTTC. It is translated as CASSAPPHTYEQYF. V usage is TRBV7-2 and J usage is TRBJ2-7, with unresolved D. CDR1 and CDR2 (germline): SGHTA, FQGNSA. The CDR3 has 14 residues. V lost 5 bases and J lost 2, with 13 bases in between.

This clonotype occurred a few times. This chain uses TRBV6-2 or TRBV6-3 with TRBJ1-4; D not resolved. This CDR3 comprises 14 residues. Germline loops: CDR1 MNHEY, CDR2 SVGEGT. Between the trimmed V and J ends, which lost 4 bases and 8 bases, there was a span of 14 bases. CDR3 region: CASSSAERWEKLFF. DNA of the CDR3: TGTGCCAGCAGTTCCGCGGAAAGGTGGGAAAAACTGTTTTTT.

In this sample, this clonotype turned up a few times. The chain links TRBV6-5 to TRBJ2-7, with 11 bases aligning to TRBD2. Germline V gene data show CDR1 as MNHEY and CDR2 as SVGAGI. The CDR3 sequence is 15 residues long. V was pared by 4 bases and J by 6 bases, with 8 bases of the junction left unmatched. The CDR3 loop is CASSSLAGGPGEQYF. For the CDR3, the DNA is TGTGCCAGCAGTTCATTAGCGGGAGGGCCTGGCGAGCAGTACTTC.

This chain connects TRBV9 to TRBJ2-7; D call uncertain. CDR1 is SGDLS and CDR2 is YYNGEE in the germline V gene. V gave up 4 bases and J gave up 2 bases, with 16 bases separating them. The CDR3 runs 15 residues. For the CDR3, the DNA is TGTGCCAGCAGCCCCAACCCCCACAGCACCTACGAGCAGTACTTC. Translation gives CASSPNPHSTYEQYF.

There are a few counts of this clonotype. The V and J genes are TRBV6-4 and TRBJ1-1; D gene ambiguous. The CDR3 loop spans 14 amino acids. CDR1 and CDR2 (germline): MRHNA, SNTAGT. Trimming removed 2 bases at V and 3 bases at J, with 10 bases between. The CDR3 sequence is CASSDPGLDTEAFF. The CDR3 coding sequence is TGTGCCAGCAGTGACCCAGGTCTGGACACTGAAGCTTTCTTT.

This clonotype was seen a few times. V gene TRBV6-2 or TRBV6-3 combines with J gene TRBJ2-1; TRBD1 matches at 8 bases. V shed 6 bases and J 4 bases; nucleotides not matched to a gene: 14. CDR1 is MNHEY, CDR2 SVGEGT, per germline. The CDR3 spans 17 residues. The CDR3 is CASRHGGPRQGYNEQFF. Written as DNA, the CDR3 is TGTGCCAGCAGGCACGGAGGCCCGAGACAGGGGTACAATGAGCAGTTCTTC.

The CDR3 DNA reads TGTGCCAGCAGCTTCGGTCAGGGCTTCACAGATACGCAGTATTTT. Translated, it gives CASSFGQGFTDTQYF. The genes are TRBV5-4 and TRBJ2-3, with D possibly being TRBD1 (5 bases). This CDR3 has 15 amino acids. Germline loops: CDR1 SGHNT, CDR2 YYREEE (reference sequence). V lost 2 bases to trimming and J lost 2 bases, with 12 bases between them.

A few counts support this clonotype. The J gene is TRBJ2-2, the V gene TRBV10-3; 10 bases match TRBD2. Germline CDR1 is ENHRY and CDR2 is SYGVKD. The CDR3 totals 17 residues. V dropped 5 bases and J dropped 6; count of bases not matched to a gene: 12. The CDR3 region has the DNA TGTGCCATCAGTCCTAGCGGGAGACCCCCGTCGGCCGGGGAGCTGTTTTTT. This encodes CAISPSGRPPSAGELFF.

The chain couples TRBV4-1 to TRBJ2-1, with 12 bases lining up with TRBD2. With 2 bases clipped from V and 9 bases from J, the junction kept 5 bases outside the gene matches. In germline, CDR1 is MGHRA, CDR2 YSYEKL. The CDR3 spans 15 residues. In nucleotides, the CDR3 is TGCGCCAGCAGCCAACTAGCGGGGGGGCGGGGTGAGCAGTTCTTC. Residues: CASSQLAGGRGEQFF.

This clonotype was counted only a few times. V gene TRBV9 combines with J gene TRBJ2-2, with D maybe TRBD2 (6 bases). The CDR3 totals 16 residues. Between the trimmed V and J ends, which lost 3 bases and 0 bases, there was a span of 12 bases. Germline values: CDR1 SGDLS, CDR2 YYNGEE. CDR3 DNA: TGTGCCAGCAGCGGTGCTAGCGTTTCGAACACCGGGGAGCTGTTTTTT. It encodes CASSGASVSNTGELFF.

Ten or more counts support this clonotype. The gene calls are TRBV11-2 and TRBJ2-5, with 7 bases matching TRBD1. The CDR3 runs 15 residues. V trimming: 2 bases; J trimming: 2 bases; junction bases outside the gene matches: 5. Germline V CDR1 and CDR2: SGHAT, FQNNGV. CDR3 DNA sequence: TGTGCCAGCAGCTTATATAAGGACAGGCAAGAGACCCAGTACTTC. Translation: CASSLYKDRQETQYF. The whole variable domain, remainder taken from reference TRBV11-2 and TRBJ2-5, is EAGVAQSPRYKIIEKRQSVAFWCNPISGHATLYWYQQILGQGPKLLIQFQNNGVVDDSQLPKDRFSAERLKGVDSTLKIQPAKLEDSAVYLCASSLYKDRQETQYFGPGTRLLVL.

This clonotype was recorded at least ten times. The CDR3 nucleotides are TGTGCCAGCAGCGACCAGAGAAGAGGGGTTCGCACCGGGGAGCTGTTTTTT. Translating it yields CASSDQRRGVRTGELFF. The V and J genes are TRBV21-1 and TRBJ2-2; TRBD1 was called by the table and not checked on the DNA. TRBV21-1 is listed as a pseudogene. The CDR3 is made up of 17 amino acids.

The gene calls are TRBV30 and TRBJ2-1; 10 positions agree with TRBD2. The germline gives CDR1 GTSNPN, CDR2 SVGIG (reference sequence). The trim removed 0 bases at V and 4 bases at J, leaving 3 bases unmatched. CDR3 length: 15 amino acids. Here the CDR3 DNA reads TGTGCCTGGAGTGTAAAAGCGGGAGGGTACAATGAGCAGTTCTTC. This gives the protein CAWSVKAGGYNEQFF.

V usage is TRBV12-3 or TRBV12-4 and J usage is TRBJ2-7; D gene ambiguous. CDR3 length: 14 residues. Deletions cut 3 bases from V and 1 base from J, with 10 bases between. The DNA for the CDR3 is TGTGCCAGCAGTTTTTGGCCGCAATCCTACGAGCAGTACTTC. This codes for CASSFWPQSYEQYF.

This clonotype was seen at least ten times. The CDR3 sequence: CASSLEDYLDNEQFF. DNA for the CDR3: TGTGCCAGCAGCTTAGAAGACTATCTAGACAATGAGCAGTTCTTC. The chain uses TRBV13 and TRBJ2-1, with a possible D match to TRBD2 (5 bases). This CDR3 contains 15 residues. The germline CDR1 and CDR2 sequences are PRHDT and FYEKMQ (reference sequence). V lost 1 base, J lost 5 bases, and 12 bases lay in between.